This TCR beta chain came from a study of blood T cells in healthy people across ages. Study conclusions and caveats: What prevented conclusive comparison of naive and antigen-experienced cells was that PBMCs were unsorted.

This clonotype has a single count. Its antigen remains unknown. All donors came from Russia, were Caucasian and healthy, and spanned ages roughly 6 to 100. A second roughly 6 to 12 cycle PCR used barcoded and J-beta primers. TCRdb reprocessed the 5' RACE reads with MiXCR, giving one entry per CDR3 protein. The sample shows 1.5 million to 2 million distinct CDR3 sequences, more than 35% of them seen only once. Germline CDR1 GTSNPN, CDR2 SVGIG (reference sequence). The CDR3 contains 13 residues. V was shortened by 3 bases and J by 2 bases, with 11 bases between the two germline ends. The TCR sequence derives from a human donor in good health. The sequencing input was blood. The V call is TRBV30, the J call TRBJ2-7; TRBD1 might be the D (5 bases). This CDR3 reads CAWSPDMTYEQYF. CDR3 coding DNA: TGTGCCTGGAGCCCGGACATGACCTACGAGCAGTACTTC. Full variable domain (outside the CDR3, taken from reference TRBV30 and TRBJ2-7): SQTIHQWPATLVQPVGSPLSLECTVEGTSNPNLYWYRQAAGRGLQLLFYSVGIGQISSEVPQNLSASRPQDRQFILSSKKLLLSDSGFYLCAWSPDMTYEQYFGPGTRLTVT.